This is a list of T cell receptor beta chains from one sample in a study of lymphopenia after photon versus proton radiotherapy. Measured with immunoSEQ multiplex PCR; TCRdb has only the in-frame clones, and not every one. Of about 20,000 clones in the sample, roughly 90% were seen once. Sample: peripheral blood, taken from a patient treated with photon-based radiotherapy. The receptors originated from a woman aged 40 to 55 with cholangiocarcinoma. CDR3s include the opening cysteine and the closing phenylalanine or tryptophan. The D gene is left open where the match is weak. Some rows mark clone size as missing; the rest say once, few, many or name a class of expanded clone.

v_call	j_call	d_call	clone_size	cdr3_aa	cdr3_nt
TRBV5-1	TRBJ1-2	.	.	CASSLDGAGYGYTF	TGCGCCAGCAGCTTGGACGGGGCCGGCTATGGCTACACCTTC
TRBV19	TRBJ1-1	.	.	CASSGQSSNTEAFF	TGTGCCAGTAGCGGACAGAGTTCGAACACTGAAGCTTTCTTT
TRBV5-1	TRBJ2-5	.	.	CASSLEGPPIGTQYF	TGCGCCAGCAGCTTGGAGGGACCCCCGATTGGGACCCAGTACTTC
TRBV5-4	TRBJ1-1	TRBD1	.	CASSSAGQGGEAFF	TGTGCCAGCAGCTCTGCCGGACAGGGAGGGGAAGCTTTCTTT
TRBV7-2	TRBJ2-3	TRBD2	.	CASSAPGGLVRDTQYF	TGTGCCAGCAGCGCCCCCGGCGGACTAGTCAGAGATACGCAGTATTTT
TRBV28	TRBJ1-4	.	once	CATCSTGTNEKLFF	TGTGCCACCTGCTCGACTGGGACTAATGAAAAACTGTTTTTT
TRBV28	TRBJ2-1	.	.	CASSLNPPNRNEQFF	TGTGCCAGCAGTTTAAACCCCCCAAACCGCAATGAGCAGTTCTTC
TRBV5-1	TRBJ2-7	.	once	CASSTDRNVHEQYF	TGCGCCAGCAGCACAGACAGGAACGTCCACGAGCAGTACTTC
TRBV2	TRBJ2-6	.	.	CASSVSVSGANVLTF	TGTGCCAGCAGTGTTTCAGTCTCTGGGGCCAACGTCCTGACTTTC
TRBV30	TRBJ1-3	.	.	CAWSVGGNSGNTIYF	TGTGCCTGGAGTGTGGGAGGGAACTCTGGAAACACCATATATTTT
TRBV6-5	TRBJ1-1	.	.	CASSLNGQGNTEAFF	TGTGCCAGCAGCTTAAACGGTCAGGGAAACACTGAAGCTTTCTTT
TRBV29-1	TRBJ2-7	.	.	CSVEARGPGLSYEQYF	TGCAGCGTTGAAGCGAGAGGGCCAGGGCTCTCCTACGAGCAGTACTTC
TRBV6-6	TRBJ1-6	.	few	CAGRVHNSPLHF	TGTGCCGGACGGGTACATAATTCACCCCTCCACTTT
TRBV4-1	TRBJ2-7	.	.	CASSQGGFYEQYF	TGCGCCAGCAGCCAAGGGGGATTCTACGAGCAGTACTTC
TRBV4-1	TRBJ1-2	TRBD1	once	CASSQEGQGHGYTF	TGCGCCAGCAGCCAAGAGGGACAGGGCCATGGCTACACCTTC
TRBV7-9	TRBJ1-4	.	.	CASSLPETATNEKLFF	TGTGCCAGCAGCTTACCAGAGACTGCAACTAATGAAAAACTGTTTTTT
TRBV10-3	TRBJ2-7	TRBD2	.	CAISEGLAGEQYF	TGTGCCATCAGTGAGGGACTAGCGGGGGAGCAGTACTTC
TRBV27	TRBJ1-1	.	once	CASSSGVALNTEAFF	TGTGCCAGCAGTTCCGGGGTAGCTCTGAACACTGAAGCTTTCTTT
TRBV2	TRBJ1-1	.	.	CASSEGVVNTEAFF	TGTGCCAGCAGTGAGGGCGTGGTGAACACTGAAGCTTTCTTT
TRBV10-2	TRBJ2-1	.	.	CASSVERTSYNEQFF	TGCGCCAGCAGTGTCGAGCGGACTTCCTACAATGAGCAGTTCTTC
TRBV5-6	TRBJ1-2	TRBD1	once	CASSYGQGSSGYTF	TGTGCCAGCAGCTACGGACAGGGCTCGTCTGGCTACACCTTC
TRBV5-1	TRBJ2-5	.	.	CASSLSQETQYF	TGCGCCAGCAGCTTGTCCCAAGAGACCCAGTACTTC
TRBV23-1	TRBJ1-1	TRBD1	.	CASSQSIRTGSGQGASTEAFF	TGCGCCAGCAGTCAATCGATTCGAACGGGTTCTGGACAGGGGGCTAGCACTGAAGCTTTCTTT
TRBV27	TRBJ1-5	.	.	CASSLNSPFDNQPQHF	TGTGCCAGCAGTTTGAATAGCCCGTTCGATAATCAGCCCCAGCATTTT
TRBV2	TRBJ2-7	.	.	CASSGGRGAYEQYF	TGTGCCAGCAGTGGGGGGAGGGGGGCCTACGAGCAGTACTTC
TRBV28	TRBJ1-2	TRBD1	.	CASSGTGVRNYGYTF	TGTGCCAGCAGTGGGACAGGGGTTCGGAACTATGGCTACACCTTC
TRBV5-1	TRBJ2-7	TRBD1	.	CASRTGTGSYEQYF	TGCGCCAGCAGAACCGGGACAGGCTCCTACGAGCAGTACTTC
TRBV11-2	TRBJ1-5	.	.	CASSRGTGNSNQPQHF	TGTGCCAGCAGCCGAGGGACGGGGAATAGCAATCAGCCCCAGCATTTT
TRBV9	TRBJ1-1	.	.	CASSVDPGSGVSTEAFF	TGTGCCAGCAGCGTAGATCCAGGGTCGGGTGTTAGCACTGAAGCTTTCTTT
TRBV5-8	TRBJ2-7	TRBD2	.	CASSGSSLADSYEQYF	TGTGCCAGCAGCGGGAGTTCACTAGCGGACTCCTACGAGCAGTACTTC
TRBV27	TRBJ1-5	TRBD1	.	CASRSRDRGSQPQHF	TGTGCCAGCAGGTCCAGGGACAGGGGTAGTCAGCCCCAGCATTTT
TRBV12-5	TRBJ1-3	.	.	CASGFMGPGIKGNTIYF	TGTGCTAGTGGTTTTATGGGACCGGGAATTAAGGGAAACACCATATATTTT
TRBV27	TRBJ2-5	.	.	CASSPAGREGRETQYF	TGTGCCAGCAGCCCGGCTGGCAGGGAAGGTAGGGAGACCCAGTACTTC
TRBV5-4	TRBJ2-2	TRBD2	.	CASSLATSGAGELFF	TGTGCCAGCAGCTTGGCGACTAGCGGGGCCGGGGAGCTGTTTTTT
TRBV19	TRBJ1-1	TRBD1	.	CASSPPGTETEAFF	TGTGCCAGTAGTCCCCCCGGGACAGAGACTGAAGCTTTCTTT
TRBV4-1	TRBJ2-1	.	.	CASSQDNKLAGLRVDEQFF	TGCGCCAGCAGCCAAGACAACAAACTAGCCGGGCTCCGAGTGGATGAGCAGTTCTTC
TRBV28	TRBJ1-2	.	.	CASTPGPNYGYTF	TGTGCCAGCACCCCCGGACCTAACTATGGCTACACCTTC
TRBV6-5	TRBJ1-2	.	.	CASSSNSDYGYTF	TGTGCCAGCAGTTCCAACAGTGACTATGGCTACACCTTC
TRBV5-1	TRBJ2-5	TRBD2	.	CASSLAERGGLETQYF	TGCGCCAGCAGCTTGGCAGAGCGGGGGGGCCTGGAGACCCAGTACTTC
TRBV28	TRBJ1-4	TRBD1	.	CASSSAGTGGEKLFF	TGTGCCAGCAGTTCCGCCGGGACAGGGGGAGAAAAACTGTTTTTT
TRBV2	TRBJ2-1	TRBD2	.	CASNERVLAGGPREQFF	TGTGCCAGCAACGAAAGGGTTCTAGCGGGAGGGCCGCGTGAGCAGTTCTTC
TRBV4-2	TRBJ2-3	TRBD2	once	CASSQLVGPGLDRTDTQYF	TGTGCCAGCAGCCAACTTGTCGGACCGGGACTAGACCGCACAGATACGCAGTATTTT
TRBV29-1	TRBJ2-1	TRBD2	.	CSAILAGGINNEQFF	TGCAGCGCTATATTAGCGGGGGGTATCAACAATGAGCAGTTCTTC
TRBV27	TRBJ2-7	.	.	CASSPRSGYEQYF	TGTGCCAGCAGCCCCCGTTCGGGGTACGAGCAGTACTTC
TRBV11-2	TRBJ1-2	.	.	CASSLANYGYTF	TGTGCCAGCAGCTTAGCTAACTATGGCTACACCTTC
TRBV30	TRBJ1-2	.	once	CAFSGVGYTF	TGTGCCTTCTCAGGGGTCGGCTACACCTTC
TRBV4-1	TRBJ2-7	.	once	CASSQPYQGHEQYF	TGCGCCAGCAGCCAACCGTATCAGGGCCACGAGCAGTACTTC